This T cell receptor beta chain was found in a study of OX40 agonist ivuxolimab in advanced cancers. Whole-study context: Dose-escalation patients had hepatocellular carcinoma, melanoma, renal cell or head and neck cancer.

Assay used: immunoSEQ multiplex PCR; TCRdb lists only in-frame clones, some missing. The table includes over 85,000 clones, roughly 90% detected once. This clone was counted once. The CDR3 consists of 14 residues. Sequenced here: CD4+ or CD8+ T cells sorted from blood, sampled in a trial of the OX40 agonist ivuxolimab. The TCR sequence derives from an adult with an advanced solid tumor such as melanoma, head and neck, liver or kidney cancer. V usage is TRBV21-1 and J usage is TRBJ1-1; TRBD1, the table's D call, was not compared with the DNA. TRBV21-1 is a listed pseudogene. The CDR3 region is CASSAPQGQYEAFF. The CDR3 coding sequence is TGTGCCAGCAGCGCACCGCAAGGACAGTACGAAGCTTTCTTT.